This T cell receptor (beta chain) was documented in a study of blood T cells in healthy people across ages. Trimming cost V 6 bases and J 0 bases, with 20 bases left between them. The germline gives CDR1 SNHLY, CDR2 FYNNEI. The CDR3 extends over 17 amino acids. It was with a sample-barcoded 5' primer and a J-beta primer mix that a second PCR of about 6 to 12 cycles was run. TCRdb analysed the 5' RACE reads with MiXCR anew, one entry per CDR3 protein. The table shows about 670,000 distinct CDR3 sequences, with roughly half occurring only once. This TCR derives from an elderly woman in good health. The sample comprised blood. The V call is TRBV2, the J call TRBJ1-1, with D perhaps matching TRBD1 (5 bases). In nucleotides, the CDR3 is TGTGCCAGCAGGACAGACCAACTGGCATCCATGAACACTGAAGCTTTCTTT. Its protein product is CASRTDQLASMNTEAFF.